The source of this T cell receptor (beta chain) is a study of blood T cell repertoires in COVID-19. Remarks on this clone: The same CDR3 can be traced to other DNA sequences in this sample.

Clones were sequenced by immunoSEQ multiplex PCR, and TCRdb holds only the in-frame ones, with some missing. In the table there are 100,000 to 150,000 clones, around nine tenths of which are singletons. The length of the CDR3 is 11 residues. The germline V and J ends were trimmed by 8 bases and 2 bases, with 6 bases remaining between them. Enrolled during active infection, Seattle patients were then followed longitudinally. The sequence was collected from a man between 45 and 60 years old with COVID-19, enrolled during active disease. The chain combines TRBV12-3 or TRBV12-4 with TRBJ2-5; D is unresolved. The sequenced material came from peripheral blood. The CDR3 loop reads CASSVQETQYF. CDR3 DNA: TGTGCCAGCTCTGTACAAGAGACCCAGTACTTC.